Listed below are T cell receptor beta chains from one sample, sequenced in a study of blood T cells in healthy people across ages. TCRdb called the 5' RACE reads again in MiXCR, with one record for every CDR3 protein. The sample lists some 690,000 distinct CDR3 sequences, approximately 22% seen once, with 22% in the top ten. Material for sequencing was blood. All receptors come from a man in his sixties or seventies in good health. CDR3s include the opening cysteine and the closing phenylalanine or tryptophan. D genes are given only for firm matches. Clone size is shown for a subset of rows, as once, few, many or a class of expanded clone.

V gene	clone size	D gene	J gene	CDR3 protein	CDR3 DNA
TRBV2	few	-	TRBJ2-1	CASSEAGPYNEQFF	TGTGCCAGCAGTGAAGCGGGACCCTACAATGAGCAGTTCTTC
TRBV7-7	many	TRBD1	TRBJ2-5	CASSSPGQETQYF	TGTGCCAGCAGCTCCCCGGGACAGGAAACCCAGTACTTC
TRBV19	few	-	TRBJ2-6	CASRDFGANVLTF	TGTGCCAGCCGGGACTTTGGGGCCAACGTCCTGACTTTC
TRBV10-3	few	-	TRBJ1-1	CAISVGQWNTEAFF	TGTGCCATCAGTGTCGGGCAGTGGAACACTGAAGCTTTCTTT
TRBV28	-	TRBD2	TRBJ2-3	CASSLGGGAKDTQYF	TGTGCCAGCAGTTTGGGCGGGGGGGCAAAAGATACGCAGTATTTT
TRBV6-1	-	-	TRBJ2-1	CASKGIGESSYNEQFF	TGTGCCAGCAAGGGAATAGGGGAAAGCTCCTACAATGAGCAGTTCTTC
TRBV7-9	-	TRBD1	TRBJ1-4	CASSFGDRGRANEKLFF	TGTGCCAGCAGCTTCGGGGACAGGGGGAGAGCTAATGAAAAACTGTTTTTT
TRBV5-1	-	-	TRBJ2-2	CASSLSGRTGELFF	TGCGCCAGCAGCTTGTCGGGGAGGACCGGGGAGCTGTTTTTT
TRBV12-3/TRBV12-4	-	TRBD1	TRBJ2-2	CASSWTGPNTGELFF	TGTGCCAGCAGTTGGACAGGCCCGAACACCGGGGAGCTGTTTTTT
TRBV11-3	-	TRBD1	TRBJ2-5	CASSPGQGMQETQYF	TGTGCCAGCAGCCCGGGACAGGGAATGCAAGAGACCCAGTACTTC
TRBV9	few	TRBD2	TRBJ2-3	CASSVQELAGLDTQYF	TGTGCCAGCAGCGTACAGGAACTAGCGGGACTAGATACGCAGTATTTT
TRBV5-1	-	TRBD2	TRBJ2-1	CASSFVLAGGSGNEQFF	TGCGCCAGCAGCTTTGTTCTAGCGGGAGGTTCGGGCAATGAGCAGTTCTTC
TRBV11-2	few	-	TRBJ2-1	CASSPQAVYNEQFF	TGTGCCAGCAGCCCACAAGCGGTGTACAATGAGCAGTTCTTC
TRBV6-5	-	-	TRBJ2-5	CASSRRAPIETQYF	TGTGCCAGCAGTCGACGGGCCCCAATAGAGACCCAGTACTTC
TRBV12-3/TRBV12-4	few	TRBD1	TRBJ1-2	CASSDPSTGVHGYTF	TGTGCCAGCAGTGACCCCTCGACAGGGGTACATGGCTACACCTTC
TRBV20-1	few	-	TRBJ2-2	CSASGRWTGELFF	TGCAGTGCCAGTGGGCGTTGGACCGGGGAGCTGTTTTTT
TRBV12-3/TRBV12-4	few	-	TRBJ1-1	CASSFRGRDTEAFF	TGTGCCAGCAGTTTCCGGGGTCGGGACACTGAAGCTTTCTTT
TRBV5-1	many	-	TRBJ1-6	CASSFGERNSPLHF	TGCGCCAGCAGCTTCGGGGAAAGAAATTCACCCCTCCACTTT
TRBV29-1	-	-	TRBJ1-4	CSVLFGEKLFF	TGCAGCGTTTTGTTTGGAGAAAAACTGTTTTTT
TRBV12-3/TRBV12-4	many	-	TRBJ1-4	CASSLISGGGEKLFF	TGTGCCAGCAGTTTAATTTCCGGGGGAGGGGAAAAACTGTTTTTT
TRBV7-2	once	TRBD2	TRBJ2-5	CASRRSSGKETQYF	TGTGCCAGCAGACGCTCTAGCGGGAAAGAGACCCAGTACTTC
TRBV20-1	many	TRBD1	TRBJ1-1	CSASAGQGRGTAFF	TGCAGTGCTAGTGCAGGACAGGGACGCGGGACGGCTTTCTTT
TRBV6-5	-	-	TRBJ1-2	CASSPTVIYGYTF	TGTGCCAGCAGTCCGACAGTGATCTATGGCTACACCTTC
TRBV14	-	-	TRBJ1-2	CASSQVGEVLNYGYTF	TGTGCCAGCAGCCAAGTTGGGGAGGTGCTTAACTATGGCTACACCTTC
TRBV5-1	few	-	TRBJ1-1	CASSLEQVNTEAFF	TGCGCCAGCAGCTTGGAACAGGTAAACACTGAAGCTTTCTTT
TRBV20-1	-	-	TRBJ1-5	CSAQRPNQPQHF	TGCAGTGCTCAGAGACCCAATCAGCCCCAGCATTTT
TRBV3-1	many	-	TRBJ2-3	CASSQGLGDTQYF	TGTGCCAGCAGCCAAGGCTTGGGGGATACGCAGTATTTT
TRBV5-6	many	TRBD2	TRBJ2-1	CASSLASGLNNEQFF	TGTGCCAGCAGCTTGGCTAGCGGGTTAAACAATGAGCAGTTCTTC
TRBV12-3/TRBV12-4	-	-	TRBJ1-3	CASSLALGVGSGNTIYF	TGTGCCAGCAGTTTAGCGCTGGGGGTCGGGTCTGGAAACACCATATATTTT
TRBV12-3/TRBV12-4	few	-	TRBJ2-5	CASSLWDGETQYF	TGTGCCAGCAGCCTGTGGGACGGAGAGACCCAGTACTTC
TRBV12-3/TRBV12-4	few	-	TRBJ2-1	CASSPVGVHEQFF	TGTGCCAGCAGCCCCGTCGGGGTTCATGAGCAGTTCTTC
TRBV13	-	TRBD1	TRBJ1-1	CASSQDRGRKAFF	TGTGCCAGCAGCCAGGACAGGGGGCGGAAAGCTTTCTTT
TRBV3-1	few	-	TRBJ2-5	CASSQDWKQYF	TGTGCCAGCAGCCAAGATTGGAAGCAGTACTTC
TRBV28	-	TRBD2	TRBJ2-3	CASRRGREGRDTQYF	TGTGCCAGCCGTAGGGGTCGGGAGGGAAGAGATACGCAGTATTTT
TRBV12-3/TRBV12-4	many	-	TRBJ1-2	CASSPGGPLYGYTF	TGTGCCAGCAGCCCGGGGGGGCCACTCTATGGCTACACCTTC
TRBV20-1	few	-	TRBJ1-1	CSASALVGANTEAFF	TGCAGTGCTAGCGCCCTTGTAGGGGCGAACACTGAAGCTTTCTTT
TRBV9	once	-	TRBJ2-6	CASSVGTQSGANVLTF	TGTGCCAGCAGCGTAGGGACCCAGTCTGGGGCCAACGTCCTGACTTTC
TRBV29-1	-	TRBD2	TRBJ2-2	CSVATTIAGTGELFF	TGCAGCGTTGCCACTACAATAGCGGGAACCGGGGAGCTGTTTTTT
TRBV29-1	few	-	TRBJ2-7	CSVEFGRGPAYEQYF	TGCAGCGTTGAGTTCGGGCGGGGGCCTGCCTACGAGCAGTACTTC
TRBV12-3/TRBV12-4	-	-	TRBJ1-1	CASRALRGVNTEAFF	TGTGCCAGCAGGGCCCTAAGGGGGGTGAACACTGAAGCTTTCTTT
TRBV5-1	-	-	TRBJ1-2	CASSLRRGGSGYTF	TGCGCCAGCAGCTTAAGACGCGGTGGCTCTGGCTACACCTTC
TRBV6-6	-	TRBD1	TRBJ1-5	CASSYSRQGSGNQPQHF	TGTGCCAGCAGTTACTCAAGACAGGGGTCTGGCAATCAGCCCCAGCATTTT
TRBV11-2	-	-	TRBJ1-3	CASDSRPGNTIYF	TGTGCCAGTGACTCCCGCCCTGGAAACACCATATATTTT
TRBV7-2	-	-	TRBJ2-2	CASSGILNTGELFF	TGTGCCAGCAGCGGGATCTTGAACACCGGGGAGCTGTTTTTT
TRBV5-5	-	TRBD1	TRBJ1-2	CASSLAITGTGNYGYTF	TGTGCCAGCAGCTTGGCCATAACCGGGACAGGGAACTATGGCTACACCTTC
TRBV5-4	few	TRBD1	TRBJ2-7	CASSLDGQGPFF	TGTGCCAGCAGCTTGGACGGACAGGGACCTTTCTTC
TRBV20-1	few	TRBD2	TRBJ2-3	CSAAPGTSYSDTQYF	TGCAGTGCTGCCCCCGGGACTAGCTATTCAGATACGCAGTATTTT
TRBV11-2	few	-	TRBJ2-1	CASSLVRLGQANNEQFF	TGTGCCAGCAGCTTAGTTCGTTTGGGGCAGGCAAACAATGAGCAGTTCTTC
TRBV15	-	TRBD1	TRBJ2-6	CATSRGGQGLYSGANVLTF	TGTGCCACCAGCAGAGGGGGACAGGGACTATACTCTGGGGCCAACGTCCTGACTTTC
TRBV11-1	-	TRBD2	TRBJ2-1	CASSLAGGLDEQFF	TGTGCCAGCAGCTTAGCGGGAGGGCTGGATGAGCAGTTCTTC
TRBV12-3/TRBV12-4	few	-	TRBJ1-1	CASRSRDINTEAFF	TGTGCCAGCAGATCCCGGGACATCAACACTGAAGCTTTCTTT
TRBV24-1	few	TRBD1	TRBJ2-1	CATSVPGQGYNEQFF	TGTGCCACCAGTGTTCCGGGACAGGGGTATAATGAGCAGTTCTTC
TRBV7-2	few	-	TRBJ1-2	CASSLLGQGNGYTF	TGTGCCAGCAGCTTATTAGGTCAGGGGAATGGCTACACCTTC
TRBV5-1	-	TRBD1	TRBJ2-5	CASRNNRGPGETQYF	TGCGCCAGCAGGAATAACAGGGGGCCAGGAGAGACCCAGTACTTC